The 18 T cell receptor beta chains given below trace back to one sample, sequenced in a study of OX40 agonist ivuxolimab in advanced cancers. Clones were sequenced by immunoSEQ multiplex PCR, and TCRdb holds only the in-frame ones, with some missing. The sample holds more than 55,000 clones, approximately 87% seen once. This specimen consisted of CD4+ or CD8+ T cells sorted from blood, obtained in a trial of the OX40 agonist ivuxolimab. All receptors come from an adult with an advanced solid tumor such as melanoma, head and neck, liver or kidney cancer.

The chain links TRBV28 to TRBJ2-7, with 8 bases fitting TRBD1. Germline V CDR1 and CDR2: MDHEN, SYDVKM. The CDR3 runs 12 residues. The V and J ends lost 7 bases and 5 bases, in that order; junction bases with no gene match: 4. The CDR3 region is CASIVTGDEQYF. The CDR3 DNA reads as TGTGCCAGCATCGTGACAGGGGACGAGCAGTACTTC.

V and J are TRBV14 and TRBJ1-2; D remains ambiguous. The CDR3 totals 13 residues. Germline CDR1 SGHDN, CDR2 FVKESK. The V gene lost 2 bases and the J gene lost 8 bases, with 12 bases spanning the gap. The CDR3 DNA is TGTGCCAGCAGCCAATTCTCCCTAACGGGCTACACCTTC. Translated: CASSQFSLTGYTF.

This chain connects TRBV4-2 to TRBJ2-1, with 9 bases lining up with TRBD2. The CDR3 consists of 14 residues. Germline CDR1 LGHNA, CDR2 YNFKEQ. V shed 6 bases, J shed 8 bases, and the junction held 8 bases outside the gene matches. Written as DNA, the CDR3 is TGTGCCAGCAGTCTTAGCGGGGGCAGCGATGAGCAGTTCTTC. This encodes CASSLSGGSDEQFF.

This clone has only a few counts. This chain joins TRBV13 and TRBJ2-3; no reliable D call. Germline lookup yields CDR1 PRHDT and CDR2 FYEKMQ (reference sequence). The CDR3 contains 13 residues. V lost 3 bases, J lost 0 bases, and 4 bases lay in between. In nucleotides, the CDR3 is TGTGCCAGCAGCTTTGGGAGCACAGATACGCAGTATTTT. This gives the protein CASSFGSTDTQYF.

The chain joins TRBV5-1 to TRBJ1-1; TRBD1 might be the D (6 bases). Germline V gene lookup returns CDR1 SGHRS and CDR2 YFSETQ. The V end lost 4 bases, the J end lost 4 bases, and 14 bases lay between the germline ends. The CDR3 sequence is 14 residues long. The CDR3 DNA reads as TGCGCCAGCAGCCCGTACAGGGATGGCACTGAAGCTTTCTTT. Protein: CASSPYRDGTEAFF. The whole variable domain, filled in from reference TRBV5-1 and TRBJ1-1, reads KAGVTQTPRYLIKTRGQQVTLSCSPISGHRSVSWYQQTPGQGLQFLFEYFSETQRNKGNFPGRFSGRQFSNSRSEMNVSTLELGDSALYLCASSPYRDGTEAFFGQGTRLTVV.

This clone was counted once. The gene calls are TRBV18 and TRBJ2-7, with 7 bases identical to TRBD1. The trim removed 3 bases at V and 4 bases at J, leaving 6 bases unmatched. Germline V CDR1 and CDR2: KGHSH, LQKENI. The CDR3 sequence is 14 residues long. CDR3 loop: CASSPQTGAYEQYF. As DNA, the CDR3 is TGTGCCAGCTCACCCCAAACAGGGGCGTACGAGCAGTACTTC.

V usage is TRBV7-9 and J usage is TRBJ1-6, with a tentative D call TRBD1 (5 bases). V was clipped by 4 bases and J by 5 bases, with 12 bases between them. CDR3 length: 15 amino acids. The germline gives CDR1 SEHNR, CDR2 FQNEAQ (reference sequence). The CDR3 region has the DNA TGTGCCAGCAGCTACGGGACGCTGGATAATTCACCCCTCCACTTT. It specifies CASSYGTLDNSPLHF.

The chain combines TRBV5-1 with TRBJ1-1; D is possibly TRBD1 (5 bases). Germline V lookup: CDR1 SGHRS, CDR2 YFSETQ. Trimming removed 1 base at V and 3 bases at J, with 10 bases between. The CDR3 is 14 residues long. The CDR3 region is CASSLYGGDTEAFF. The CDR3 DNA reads TGCGCCAGCAGCTTGTATGGGGGTGACACTGAAGCTTTCTTT.

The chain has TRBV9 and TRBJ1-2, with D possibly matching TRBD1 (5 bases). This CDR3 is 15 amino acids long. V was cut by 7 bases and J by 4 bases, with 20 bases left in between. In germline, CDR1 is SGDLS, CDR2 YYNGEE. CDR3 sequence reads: CASPFPDWGFYGYTF. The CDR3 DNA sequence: TGTGCCAGCCCTTTCCCGGATTGGGGGTTCTATGGCTACACCTTC.

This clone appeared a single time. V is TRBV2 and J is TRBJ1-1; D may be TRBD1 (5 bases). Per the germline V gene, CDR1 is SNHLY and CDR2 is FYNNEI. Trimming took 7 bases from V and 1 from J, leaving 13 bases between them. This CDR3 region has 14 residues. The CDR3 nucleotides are TGTGCCAGCAATGAGGCCAGGGAGAACACTGAAGCTTTCTTT. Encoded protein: CASNEARENTEAFF.

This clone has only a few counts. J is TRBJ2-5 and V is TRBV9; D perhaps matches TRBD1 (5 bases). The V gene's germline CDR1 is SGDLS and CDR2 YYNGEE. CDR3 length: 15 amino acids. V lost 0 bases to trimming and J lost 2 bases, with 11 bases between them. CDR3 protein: CASSVGGTPQETQYF. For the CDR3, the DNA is TGTGCCAGCAGCGTAGGGGGCACCCCTCAAGAGACCCAGTACTTC. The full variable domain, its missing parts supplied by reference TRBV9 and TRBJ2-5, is DSGVTQTPKHLITATGQRVTLRCSPRSGDLSVYWYQQSLDQGLQFLIQYYNGEERAKGNILERFSAQQFPDLHSELNLSSLELGDSALYFCASSVGGTPQETQYFGPGTRLLVL.

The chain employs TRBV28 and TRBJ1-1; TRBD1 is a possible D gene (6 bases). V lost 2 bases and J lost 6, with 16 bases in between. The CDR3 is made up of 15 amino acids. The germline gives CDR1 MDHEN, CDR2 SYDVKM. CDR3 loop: CASSLVRKGGAEAFF. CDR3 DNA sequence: TGTGCCAGCAGTTTAGTTCGGAAGGGGGGAGCTGAAGCTTTCTTT.

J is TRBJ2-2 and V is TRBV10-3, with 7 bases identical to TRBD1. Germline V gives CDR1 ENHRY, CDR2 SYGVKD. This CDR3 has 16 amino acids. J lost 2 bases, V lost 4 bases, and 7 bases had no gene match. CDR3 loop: CAISGGRQGNTGELFF. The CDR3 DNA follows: TGTGCCATCAGTGGCGGGCGACAGGGTAACACCGGGGAGCTGTTTTTT.

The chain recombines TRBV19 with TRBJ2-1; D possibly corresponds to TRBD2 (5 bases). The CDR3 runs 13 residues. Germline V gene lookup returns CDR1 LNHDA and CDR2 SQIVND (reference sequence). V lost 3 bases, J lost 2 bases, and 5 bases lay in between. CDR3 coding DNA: TGTGCCAGTAGTATGGAGGCCTACAATGAGCAGTTCTTC. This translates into CASSMEAYNEQFF.

CDR3 coding DNA: TGTGCCAGCTCACCGTTGTCGGGGGGGTACATGAACACTGAAGCTTTCTTT. Amino acid sequence: CASSPLSGGYMNTEAFF. The chain combines TRBV18 with TRBJ1-1; possible D gene TRBD1, 5 bases. V lost 3 bases and J 0 bases, leaving 17 bases between the germline ends. Germline lookup yields CDR1 KGHSH and CDR2 LQKENI. There are 17 residues in the CDR3. Supplemented by reference TRBV18 and TRBJ1-1, the full variable domain reads NAGVMQNPRHLVRRRGQEARLRCSPMKGHSHVYWYRQLPEEGLKFMVYLQKENIIDESGMPKERFSAEFPKEGPSILRIQQVVRGDSAAYFCASSPLSGGYMNTEAFFGQGTRLTVV.

In DNA, the CDR3 is TGTGCCAGCAGCCCGCATCCTAGGTTGGGGACCCAGTACTTC. Its protein is CASSPHPRLGTQYF. The V and J genes are TRBV7-3 and TRBJ2-5; D is unresolved. This CDR3 is 14 amino acids long. Germline V gene sequence: CDR1 SGHTA, CDR2 FQGTGA. V lost 5 bases to trimming and J lost 7 bases, with 17 bases between them.

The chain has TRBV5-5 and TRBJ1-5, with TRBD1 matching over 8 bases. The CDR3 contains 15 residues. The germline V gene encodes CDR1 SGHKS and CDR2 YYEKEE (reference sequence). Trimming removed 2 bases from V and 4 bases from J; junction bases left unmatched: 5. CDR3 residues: CASSLGRGLNQPQHF. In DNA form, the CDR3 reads TGTGCCAGCAGCTTAGGCAGGGGGCTTAATCAGCCCCAGCATTTT.

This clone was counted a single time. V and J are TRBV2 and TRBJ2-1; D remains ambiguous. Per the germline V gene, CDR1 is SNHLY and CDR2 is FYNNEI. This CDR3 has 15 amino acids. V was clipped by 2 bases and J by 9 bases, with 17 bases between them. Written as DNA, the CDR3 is TGTGCCAGCAGTGAATCCGGGCTACCCTACGGTGAGCAGTTCTTC. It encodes CASSESGLPYGEQFF.